The 26 T cell receptor beta chains below come from one sample, sequenced in a study of CD8+ T cells in alopecia areata. The authors extracted RNA and reverse transcribed it into cDNA as the sequencing template. Sequencing was performed with immunoSEQ multiplex PCR; in TCRdb, only in-frame clones are kept and a portion is missing. The data contain under 150,000 clones, about half of them singletons. Treatment: oral pan-JAK inhibitor, 5-10 mg twice daily. Sequenced here: CD4+ T cells sorted from blood, sampled at week 4, from a patient treated with tofacitinib. These receptors all stem from a human donor with alopecia areata.

The chain joins TRBV14 to TRBJ2-5, with 15 bases that match TRBD2. The V segment lost 4 bases and the J segment 5 bases; nucleotides outside the gene matches: 8. The CDR3 loop spans 17 amino acids. CDR1 and CDR2 from the germline V gene are SGHDN and FVKESK. CDR3 sequence: CASSPGLAGGPRETQYF. CDR3 nucleotides: TGTGCCAGCAGCCCCGGACTAGCGGGAGGGCCTCGGGAGACCCAGTACTTC.

The chain is built from TRBV6-1 and TRBJ1-2; D may be TRBD1 (6 bases). The V end lost 0 bases, the J end lost 6 bases, and 14 bases lay between the germline ends. This CDR3 spans 15 amino acids. The V gene's germline CDR1 is MNHNS and CDR2 SASEGT. This chain's CDR3 is CASSEARVGGHGYTF. The CDR3, as DNA: TGTGCCAGCAGTGAAGCACGAGTTGGGGGGCATGGCTACACCTTC.

This chain joins TRBV29-1 and TRBJ1-1; D remains ambiguous. The CDR3 loop spans 12 amino acids. Germline V gene lookup returns CDR1 SQVTM and CDR2 ANQGSEA. V lost 4 bases and J 1 base, leaving 7 bases between the germline ends. The CDR3 loop reads CSVVFTNTEAFF. CDR3 nucleotide sequence: TGCAGCGTTGTGTTTACGAACACTGAAGCTTTCTTT.

The chain couples TRBV30 to TRBJ1-1, with a weak D call TRBD1 (5 bases). The V end lost 3 bases, the J end lost 6 bases, and 17 bases lay between the germline ends. Germline CDR1 and CDR2: GTSNPN and SVGIG (reference sequence). The CDR3 spans 14 residues. CDR3 sequence: CAWRVQGSYSEAFF. Written as DNA, the CDR3 is TGTGCCTGGAGAGTTCAGGGTTCGTACTCTGAAGCTTTCTTT.

This clone was picked up one time. The chain is built from TRBV29-1 and TRBJ2-1; D perhaps matches TRBD2 (5 bases). Germline CDR1 reads SQVTM; CDR2 reads ANQGSEA. Trimming took 2 bases from V and 2 from J, leaving 13 bases between them. The CDR3 length is 15 residues. The CDR3 DNA reads as TGCAGCGTTGAAAAAAGGACTGACACCTACAATGAGCAGTTCTTC. Protein: CSVEKRTDTYNEQFF.

The chain has TRBV30 and TRBJ2-3; TRBD2 agrees at 15 bases. Unmatched junction bases numbered 5, after V lost 7 bases and J lost 3 bases. The CDR3 length is 15 residues. From germline, CDR1 is GTSNPN and CDR2 SVGIG (reference sequence). The CDR3 region has the DNA TGTGCCTCCGCGGGACTAGCGGGGGGAACAGATACGCAGTATTTT. It encodes CASAGLAGGTDTQYF.

The chain recombines TRBV29-1 with TRBJ2-1, with TRBD2 matching over 10 bases. The germline CDR1 and CDR2 sequences are SQVTM and ANQGSEA. V lost 6 bases, J lost 3 bases, and 5 bases stayed unmatched. The CDR3 extends over 14 amino acids. The CDR3 sequence is CSVSGTSDYNEQFF. CDR3 nucleotides: TGCAGCGTCTCCGGGACTAGCGACTACAATGAGCAGTTCTTC.

The chain combines TRBV15 with TRBJ2-2, with D uncertain. Between the trimmed V and J ends, which lost 7 bases and 3 bases, there was a span of 6 bases. Germline V gene sequence: CDR1 LNHNV, CDR2 YYDKDF (reference sequence). This CDR3 spans 12 amino acids. CDR3 region: CATNGDTGELFF. The CDR3, as DNA: TGTGCCACCAATGGAGACACCGGGGAGCTGTTTTTT.

This clone has only a few counts. The chain's CDR3 is CASSSQVNNEQFF. CDR3 nucleotides: TGTGCCAGCAGCTCCCAAGTGAACAATGAGCAGTTCTTC. The J gene is TRBJ2-1, the V gene TRBV7-3, with D unresolved. This CDR3 is 13 amino acids long. Germline CDR1 and CDR2: SGHTA and FQGTGA. V lost 4 bases and J 5 bases, leaving 9 bases between the germline ends.

This clone appeared a few times. This sequence joins TRBV2 and TRBJ2-5, with D possibly TRBD2 on 5 matching bases. The germline V gene encodes CDR1 SNHLY and CDR2 FYNNEI. With 6 bases removed from V and 4 bases from J, the gap between germline ends came to 6 bases. This CDR3 spans 11 amino acids. The CDR3 nucleotides are TGTGCCAGCAGACTAGGAGAGACCCAGTACTTC. Translating gives CASRLGETQYF.

This chain joins TRBV20-1 and TRBJ1-1; 9 bases map to TRBD1. Per germline, CDR1 DFQATT and CDR2 SNEGSKA (reference sequence). V dropped 6 bases and J dropped 9; count of bases not matched to a gene: 5. This CDR3 has 11 amino acids. The CDR3: CSARQGGQAFF. As DNA, the CDR3 is TGCAGTGCACGACAGGGGGGCCAAGCTTTCTTT.

This clone was seen a handful of times. This sequence joins TRBV30 and TRBJ1-2, with D uncertain. Germline CDR1 reads GTSNPN; CDR2 reads SVGIG (reference sequence). The CDR3 covers 12 residues. Between the trimmed V and J ends, which lost 0 bases and 6 bases, there was a span of 8 bases. CDR3 in DNA: TGTGCCTGGAGTGTACCCCCGGATGGCTACACCTTC. It codes for CAWSVPPDGYTF.

The rearrangement joins TRBV19 to TRBJ2-7; the D is unclear. This CDR3 is built from 15 residues. V lost 3 bases to trimming and J lost 3 bases, with 15 bases between them. CDR1 is LNHDA, CDR2 SQIVND, per germline (reference sequence). The CDR3 nucleotides are TGTGCCAGTAGTATCGGCGGAGTGGCCCGCTACGAGCAGTACTTC. It translates to CASSIGGVARYEQYF.

The CDR3 sequence is CSVVRINTEAFF. The CDR3 nucleotides read TGCAGCGTTGTACGGATCAACACTGAAGCTTTCTTT. The chain is built from TRBV29-1 and TRBJ1-1; D remains unclear. The ends were cut back, 4 bases at V and 2 bases at J, with 8 bases in the middle. The CDR3 covers 12 residues. In germline, CDR1 is SQVTM, CDR2 ANQGSEA.

The chain has TRBV11-2 and TRBJ1-1, with D unresolved. V lost 7 bases to trimming and J lost 0 bases, with 6 bases between them. The CDR3 has 12 residues. In germline, CDR1 is SGHAT, CDR2 FQNNGV. The DNA for the CDR3 is TGTGCCAGCAAGGGTTTGAACACTGAAGCTTTCTTT. Translation: CASKGLNTEAFF.

The chain employs TRBV29-1 and TRBJ2-2; TRBD1 might be the D (5 bases). CDR3 length: 13 amino acids. CDR1 and CDR2 from the germline V gene are SQVTM and ANQGSEA. V gave up 6 bases and J gave up 1 base, with 9 bases separating them. The CDR3 protein is CSVHRKNTGELFF. The DNA for the CDR3 is TGCAGCGTCCACAGGAAGAACACCGGGGAGCTGTTTTTT.

The CDR3 sequence is CASGAAAAKNIQYF. CDR3 sequence (DNA): TGTGCCAGCGGGGCGGCAGCAGCCAAAAACATTCAGTACTTC. The J gene is TRBJ2-4, the V gene TRBV6-5; D perhaps matches TRBD1 (5 bases). CDR1 is MNHEY, CDR2 SVGAGI, per germline. The V gene lost 8 bases and the J gene lost 0 bases, with 11 bases spanning the gap. The CDR3 spans 14 residues.

J is TRBJ1-1 and V is TRBV11-2; 7 bases line up with TRBD1. J gave up 10 bases and V 1 base, and 3 bases lay outside the gene matches. CDR1 SGHAT and CDR2 FQNNGV come from the germline V gene. The CDR3 is made up of 12 amino acids. CDR3 residues: CASSLGQGIAFF. The CDR3 DNA is TGTGCCAGCAGCTTAGGACAGGGCATAGCTTTCTTT.

This rearrangement joins TRBV30 to TRBJ2-3; D gene uncertain. CDR1 is GTSNPN, CDR2 SVGIG, per germline (reference sequence). The CDR3 is 12 residues long. V lost 3 bases and J 0 bases, leaving 4 bases between the germline ends. CDR3 protein: CAWRQSTDTQYF. DNA of the CDR3: TGTGCCTGGAGACAGAGCACAGATACGCAGTATTTT.

The chain carries TRBV5-1 and TRBJ1-2; no clear D. V lost 4 bases to trimming and J lost 3 bases, with 10 bases between them. The CDR3 has 13 residues. Looked up from germline, CDR1 is SGHRS and CDR2 is YFSETQ. The CDR3 bases are TGCGCCAGCAGCCACACCAATGACTATGGCTACACCTTC. Translating it yields CASSHTNDYGYTF.

This clone turned up a few times. The CDR3 reads CSVVWHSTDTQYF. The CDR3 nucleotides read TGCAGCGTTGTGTGGCATAGCACAGATACGCAGTATTTT. The chain employs TRBV29-1 and TRBJ2-3, with D unresolved. The germline V gene has CDR1 SQVTM and CDR2 ANQGSEA. This CDR3 contains 13 residues. V dropped 4 bases and J dropped 0 bases, with 8 bases sitting between them.

The chain carries TRBV29-1 and TRBJ1-2; D may be TRBD1 (6 bases). CDR1 SQVTM and CDR2 ANQGSEA come from the germline V gene. V lost 4 bases and J 5 bases, leaving 14 bases between the germline ends. The CDR3 extends over 13 amino acids. The CDR3 nucleotides read TGCAGCGTTGGGAACAGGGACAAGTATGGCTACACCTTC. This sequence encodes CSVGNRDKYGYTF.

The gene calls are TRBV9 and TRBJ2-2, with a weak D call TRBD1 (5 bases). V gave up 3 bases and J gave up 2 bases, with 8 bases separating them. Germline lookup yields CDR1 SGDLS and CDR2 YYNGEE. The CDR3 runs to 14 residues. CDR3 loop: CASSGTPNTGELFF. CDR3 sequence (DNA): TGTGCCAGCAGCGGGACACCTAACACCGGGGAGCTGTTTTTT.

The chain uses TRBV4-1 and TRBJ1-2; no definite D call. In germline, CDR1 is MGHRA, CDR2 YSYEKL. V gave up 2 bases and J gave up 10 bases, with 8 bases separating them. CDR3 length equals 11 residues. CDR3 DNA: TGCGCCAGCAGCCAACAGTCGGTCTACACCTTC. Encoded protein: CASSQQSVYTF.

This clone was observed a handful of times. The chain has TRBV11-2 and TRBJ2-1; no firm D call. The CDR3 is made up of 15 amino acids. CDR1 and CDR2 from the germline V gene are SGHAT and FQNNGV. Trimming took 2 bases from V and 8 from J, leaving 16 bases between them. CDR3 in amino acids: CASSLTFLERYEQFF. The CDR3 nucleotides read TGTGCCAGCAGCTTAACTTTTCTAGAACGATATGAGCAGTTCTTC.

This clone showed up just once. The J gene is TRBJ1-1, the V gene TRBV25-1; possible D gene TRBD1, 6 bases. CDR3 length: 15 amino acids. Germline V gene sequence: CDR1 MGHDK, CDR2 SYGVNS. Trimming took 3 bases from V and 1 from J, leaving 12 bases between them. The CDR3 DNA follows: TGTGCCAGCAGTGAGCGGACAGCGGGGAACACTGAAGCTTTCTTT. It is translated as CASSERTAGNTEAFF.